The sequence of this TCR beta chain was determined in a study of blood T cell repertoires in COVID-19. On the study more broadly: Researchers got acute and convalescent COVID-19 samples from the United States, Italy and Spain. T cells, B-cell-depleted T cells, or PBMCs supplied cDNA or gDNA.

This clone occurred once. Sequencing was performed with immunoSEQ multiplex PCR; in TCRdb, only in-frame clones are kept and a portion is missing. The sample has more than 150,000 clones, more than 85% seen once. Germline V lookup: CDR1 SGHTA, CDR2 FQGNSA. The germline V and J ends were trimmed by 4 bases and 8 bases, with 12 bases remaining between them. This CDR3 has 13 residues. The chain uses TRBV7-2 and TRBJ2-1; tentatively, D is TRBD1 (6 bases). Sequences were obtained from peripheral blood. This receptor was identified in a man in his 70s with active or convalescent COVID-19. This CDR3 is CASSSSRQDEQFF. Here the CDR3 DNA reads TGTGCCAGCAGCTCCTCCCGACAGGATGAGCAGTTCTTC.